These 25 T cell receptor beta chains were sequenced from one sample in a study of T cells in Graves' hyperthyroidism and ophthalmopathy. Amplified regions were TCR beta CDR3 sequences from RNA transcripts. Carried out on the TCR CDR3, a first-round RT-PCR used the HTBI primer set. TCRdb fed the multiplex PCR reads into MiXCR, producing one record per CDR3 protein. The table shows approximately 690,000 distinct CDR3 sequences, with roughly 20% occurring only once. Sequencing input: blood. Receptors were obtained from a man aged 25-45 years with Graves' ophthalmopathy.

The V gene is TRBV14, the J gene TRBJ2-1, with 10 bases that match TRBD2. This CDR3 has 14 residues. In germline, CDR1 is SGHDN, CDR2 FVKESK. Germline trimming cut 3 bases from V and 7 bases from J; bases unmatched to any gene: 3. CDR3 coding DNA: TGTGCCAGCAGCCATATAGCGGGAGGAAATGAGCAGTTCTTC. Translation: CASSHIAGGNEQFF.

This clonotype was picked up a small number of times. The J gene is TRBJ1-2, the V gene TRBV6-1; D might be TRBD1 (5 bases). CDR1 and CDR2 (germline): MNHNS, SASEGT. V lost 1 base and J 8 bases, leaving 11 bases between the germline ends. The CDR3 is made up of 13 amino acids. The CDR3 region has the DNA TGTGCCAGCAGTGAAGAGGGGCTTGGCGGCTACACCTTC. Its translation is CASSEEGLGGYTF.

This clonotype was counted a few times. The rearrangement joins TRBV10-1 to TRBJ2-3, with TRBD2 matching over 8 bases. V lost 0 bases to trimming and J lost 4 bases; unmatched junction nucleotides: 15. Germline V gives CDR1 WNHNN, CDR2 SYGVQD (reference sequence). The length of the CDR3 is 19 residues. The CDR3: CASSESPAGVTSDADTQYF. The DNA of the CDR3 is TGCGCCAGCAGTGAGTCGCCAGCGGGAGTAACGTCGGACGCAGATACGCAGTATTTT.

The chain couples TRBV7-8 to TRBJ2-3; 10 bases align to TRBD2. V gave up 0 bases and J gave up 6 bases; unmatched junction bases: 6. The CDR3 totals 16 residues. The V gene's germline CDR1 is SGHVS and CDR2 FQNEAQ. This chain's CDR3 is CASSLASASGSDTQYF. The DNA for the CDR3 is TGTGCCAGCAGCTTAGCATCGGCTAGCGGGAGTGATACGCAGTATTTT.

This clonotype was found a few times. The rearrangement links TRBV6-2 or TRBV6-3 to TRBJ2-5; perhaps TRBD2 as D (7 bases). V was clipped by 10 bases and J by 5 bases, with 23 bases between them. CDR1 MNHEY and CDR2 SVGEGT come from the germline V gene. CDR3 length: 15 residues. In DNA form, the CDR3 reads TGTGCCATCCGACGAGGGGGACTACTGGCGGAGACCCAGTACTTC. It translates to CAIRRGGLLAETQYF.

This CDR3 is CASSGSAGFEQFF. CDR3 DNA sequence: TGTGCCAGCAGCGGCTCAGCGGGTTTTGAGCAGTTCTTC. J is TRBJ2-1 and V is TRBV9; D may be TRBD2 (6 bases). Trimming removed 3 bases from V and 9 bases from J, with 13 bases in between. CDR3 length: 13 residues. The germline CDR1 and CDR2 sequences are SGDLS and YYNGEE.

This clonotype appeared a few times. This chain connects TRBV5-1 to TRBJ1-1; 10 nucleotides align to TRBD1. The CDR3 is 14 residues long. The germline CDR1 and CDR2 sequences are SGHRS and YFSETQ. V lost 4 bases and J lost 6; bases outside the gene matches: 6. CDR3 in amino acids: CASSVGQGFAEAFF. The DNA of the CDR3 is TGCGCCAGCAGCGTGGGACAGGGGTTTGCTGAAGCTTTCTTT.

The rearrangement uses TRBV20-1 and TRBJ2-1; TRBD2 matches 7 bases. V lost 6 bases to trimming and J lost 8 bases; unmatched junction nucleotides: 10. Germline CDR1 reads DFQATT; CDR2 reads SNEGSKA (reference sequence). This CDR3 is 13 amino acids long. This chain's CDR3 is CSAGTTRGDEQFF. DNA of the CDR3: TGCAGTGCCGGGACTACCCGGGGGGATGAGCAGTTCTTC.

This clonotype showed up many times. The chain combines TRBV28 with TRBJ1-2, with D unclear. The CDR3 loop spans 13 amino acids. V was clipped by 3 bases and J by 1 base, with 6 bases between them. Germline loops: CDR1 MDHEN, CDR2 SYDVKM. CDR3 residues: CASSFPNNYGYTF. The CDR3 nucleotides are TGTGCCAGCAGTTTCCCTAATAACTATGGCTACACCTTC.

This rearrangement joins TRBV7-3 to TRBJ2-1, with D perhaps given as TRBD1 or TRBD2 (5 bases each). Germline V gene data show CDR1 as SGHTA and CDR2 as FQGTGA. Between the trimmed V and J ends, which lost 6 bases and 10 bases, there was a span of 31 bases. The CDR3 runs 18 residues. The CDR3 DNA is TGTGCCAGCAGTTACCAAGGGGTGATAGCGCGGAGTAAAAACGAGCAGTTCTTC. The encoded protein is CASSYQGVIARSKNEQFF.

At least ten counts were recorded for this clonotype. CDR3 residues: CASSYSTGHQPQHF. The CDR3 DNA reads as TGTGCCAGCAGTTACTCGACAGGGCATCAGCCCCAGCATTTT. This chain links TRBV6-5 with TRBJ1-5; the match to TRBD1 covers 7 bases. Germline trimming cut 0 bases from V and 5 bases from J; bases unmatched to any gene: 1. Germline CDR1 and CDR2: MNHEY and SVGAGI. There are 14 residues in the CDR3.

A note on this clonotype: At one of its ends the junction is not consistent with the germline gene, which may arise from a read error. The CDR3 region has the DNA TGTGCCAGCAGCTCCGGAGGGCGGGAGCTGTTCTTC. Protein: CASSSGGRELFF. This rearrangement joins TRBV9 to TRBJ2-1; 7 bases match TRBD2. The CDR3 has 12 residues. Germline loops: CDR1 SGDLS, CDR2 YYNGEE. Looking up the rest from reference TRBV9 and TRBJ2-1 gives the full variable domain: DSGVTQTPKHLITATGQRVTLRCSPRSGDLSVYWYQQSLDQGLQFLIQYYNGEERAKGNILERFSAQQFPDLHSELNLSSLELGDSALYFCASSSGGRELFFGPGTRLTVL.

The gene calls are TRBV20-1 and TRBJ1-1; D possibly corresponds to TRBD1 (6 bases). This CDR3 has 15 residues. V dropped 5 bases and J dropped 7 bases, with 23 bases sitting between them. Per germline, CDR1 DFQATT and CDR2 SNEGSKA (reference sequence). The CDR3 DNA reads TGCAGTGCTTTTCCCAGGGGCAGAAAAGTCCATGAAGCTTTCTTT. Translation gives CSAFPRGRKVHEAFF.

In its sample, this clonotype was seen a few times. The chain uses TRBV7-2 and TRBJ2-3; TRBD2 is a possible D gene (6 bases). Trimming shortened V by 4 bases and J by 3 bases, and 17 bases separated the two germline ends. The CDR3 length is 16 residues. The germline V gene encodes CDR1 SGHTA and CDR2 FQGNSA. The DNA for the CDR3 is TGTGCCAGCAGCTCCGGAGTTAGCGGAACAACAGATACGCAGTATTTT. Translation gives CASSSGVSGTTDTQYF.

This clonotype has a count of ten or more. The V gene is TRBV6-1, the J gene TRBJ1-2, with 7 bases matching TRBD1. The V segment lost 10 bases and the J segment 5 bases; nucleotides outside the gene matches: 10. The CDR3 is made up of 13 amino acids. From germline, CDR1 is MNHNS and CDR2 SASEGT. CDR3 region: CATTDRRVYGYTF. The DNA for the CDR3 is TGTGCCACTACGGACAGGAGGGTATATGGCTACACCTTC.

This chain links TRBV5-5 with TRBJ1-6, with TRBD1 matching over 9 bases. The CDR3 totals 15 residues. The germline V gene encodes CDR1 SGHKS and CDR2 YYEKEE (reference sequence). V gave up 3 bases and J gave up 7 bases; unmatched junction bases: 5. Here the CDR3 reads CASSSPGQGNSPLHF. For the CDR3, the DNA is TGTGCCAGCAGCTCGCCGGGACAGGGAAATTCACCCCTCCACTTT.

This clonotype appeared many times. The rearrangement uses TRBV5-4 and TRBJ1-6; TRBD1 matches at 7 bases. With 1 base clipped from V and 9 bases from J, the junction kept 7 bases outside the gene matches. Germline CDR1 SGHNT, CDR2 YYREEE (reference sequence). The CDR3 extends over 15 amino acids. The CDR3 region is CASSLQGGAGSPLHF. The CDR3 coding sequence is TGTGCCAGCAGCTTGCAGGGGGGAGCGGGTTCACCCCTCCACTTT.

This clonotype has at least ten counts. V gene TRBV12-3 or TRBV12-4 combines with J gene TRBJ1-5, with TRBD1 matching over 9 bases. Trimming at V came to 5 bases and at J to 6 bases, leaving 11 bases not matched to a gene. The CDR3 totals 16 residues. CDR3 sequence: CASSPGTGFAIQPQHF. The DNA for the CDR3 is TGTGCCAGCAGTCCCGGGACAGGGTTTGCAATTCAGCCCCAGCATTTT.

This clonotype was seen repeatedly, ten times or more. The chain uses TRBV28 and TRBJ2-7; D is unresolved. Between the trimmed V and J ends, which lost 6 bases and 7 bases, there was a span of 10 bases. This CDR3 has 11 amino acids. The germline gives CDR1 MDHEN, CDR2 SYDVKM. CDR3 bases: TGTGCCAGCAGCTGGTCTGAAGAGCAGTACTTC. Encoded protein: CASSWSEEQYF. The full variable domain, with the rest looked up from reference TRBV28 and TRBJ2-7, is DVKVTQSSRYLVKRTGEKVFLECVQDMDHENMFWYRQDPGLGLRLIYFSYDVKMKEKGDIPEGYSVSREKKERFSLILESASTNQTSMYLCASSWSEEQYFGPGTRLTVT.

This clonotype was counted at least ten times. The chain couples TRBV11-2 to TRBJ2-1; tentative D call: TRBD2 (5 bases). Germline V gives CDR1 SGHAT, CDR2 FQNNGV. Trimming shortened V by 4 bases and J by 6 bases, and 10 bases separated the two germline ends. The CDR3 extends over 13 amino acids. CDR3 sequence (DNA): TGTGCCAGCAGCTCTGCGGGTGGCAATGAGCAGTTCTTC. Translating gives CASSSAGGNEQFF.

The chain combines TRBV19 with TRBJ1-2; 7 bases are a match to TRBD1. The CDR3 runs to 13 residues. Germline V gene data show CDR1 as LNHDA and CDR2 as SQIVND (reference sequence). V shed 9 bases, J shed 6 bases, and the junction held 10 bases outside the gene matches. CDR3: CASWGTGDDGYTF. For the CDR3, the DNA is TGTGCCAGCTGGGGCACAGGGGACGATGGCTACACCTTC. The entire variable domain, with the rest obtained from reference TRBV19 and TRBJ1-2, is as follows: DGGITQSPKYLFRKEGQNVTLSCEQNLNHDAMYWYRQDPGQGLRLIYYSQIVNDFQKGDIAEGYSVSREKKESFPLTVTSAQKNPTAFYLCASWGTGDDGYTFGSGTRLTVV.

This chain connects TRBV19 to TRBJ2-1; 10 bases map to TRBD2. The CDR3 is made up of 18 amino acids. V lost 4 bases to trimming and J lost 6 bases; unmatched junction nucleotides: 15. Germline CDR1 reads LNHDA; CDR2 reads SQIVND (reference sequence). DNA of the CDR3: TGTGCCAGTAGTACCCCTCGGGGGAGCGGGAGGGCCGGCAATGAGCAGTTCTTC. Encoded protein: CASSTPRGSGRAGNEQFF. The complete variable domain, with remaining parts taken from reference TRBV19 and TRBJ2-1, reads DGGITQSPKYLFRKEGQNVTLSCEQNLNHDAMYWYRQDPGQGLRLIYYSQIVNDFQKGDIAEGYSVSREKKESFPLTVTSAQKNPTAFYLCASSTPRGSGRAGNEQFFGPGTRLTVL.

This clonotype was detected a few times. V is TRBV12-3 or TRBV12-4 and J is TRBJ1-2; possibly TRBD1 for D (6 bases). The V end lost 4 bases, the J end lost 5 bases, and 14 bases lay between the germline ends. This CDR3 has 14 amino acids. As DNA, the CDR3 is TGTGCCAGCAGTTCACGGGACACGAGGTATGGCTACACCTTC. Its translation is CASSSRDTRYGYTF.

V usage is TRBV5-4 and J usage is TRBJ2-7; 8 nucleotides line up with TRBD1. The CDR3 consists of 15 residues. After removal of 0 bases from V and 3 bases from J, the junction contained 5 bases not matched to a gene. CDR1 SGHNT and CDR2 YYREEE come from the germline V gene (reference sequence). The CDR3 is CASSLAGQALYEQYF. CDR3 nucleotides: TGTGCCAGCAGCTTGGCGGGACAGGCACTCTACGAGCAGTACTTC.

J is TRBJ2-1 and V is TRBV12-3 or TRBV12-4; 10 positions agree with TRBD1. The CDR3 runs 12 residues. V was clipped by 4 bases and J by 15 bases; unmatched bases: 6. As DNA, the CDR3 is TGTGCCAGCAGTTCGGGACAGGGGAATTTGTTCTTC. Protein product: CASSSGQGNLFF.